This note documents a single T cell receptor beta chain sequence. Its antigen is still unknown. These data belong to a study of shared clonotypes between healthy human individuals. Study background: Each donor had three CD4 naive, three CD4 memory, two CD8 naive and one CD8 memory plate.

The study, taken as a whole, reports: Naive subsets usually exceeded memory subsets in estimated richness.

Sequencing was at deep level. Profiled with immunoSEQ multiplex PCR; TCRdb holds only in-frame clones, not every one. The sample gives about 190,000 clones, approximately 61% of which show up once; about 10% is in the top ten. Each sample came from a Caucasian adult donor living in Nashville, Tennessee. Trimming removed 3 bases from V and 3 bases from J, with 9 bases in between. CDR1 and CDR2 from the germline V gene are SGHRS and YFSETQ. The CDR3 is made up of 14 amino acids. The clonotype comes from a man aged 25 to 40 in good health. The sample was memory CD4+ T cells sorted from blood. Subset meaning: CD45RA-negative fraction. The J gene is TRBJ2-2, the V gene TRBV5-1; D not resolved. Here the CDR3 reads CASSWGGDTGELFF. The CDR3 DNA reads TGCGCCAGCAGCTGGGGTGGAGACACCGGGGAGCTGTTTTTT.